This T cell receptor (beta chain) was recorded in a study of T cells in women clearing cervical HPV infection. Study summary: Blood came at first lesion visit for cases, post-clearance for controls. With HLA typing for only a few women, HLA confounding remains possible.

About this clone itself: With the read ending 3 residues before the CDR3 end, the germline J gene is used to fill in that end.

HPV was found by MY09/MY11 PCR and dot-blot genotyping. The CDR3 is 14 amino acids. With 5 bases clipped from V and 5 bases from J, the junction kept 8 bases outside the gene matches. Germline loops: CDR1 LNHDA, CDR2 SQIVND (reference sequence). Clones were sequenced by immunoSEQ multiplex PCR, and TCRdb holds only the in-frame ones, with some missing. This table lists 25,000 to 30,000 clones. The receptor comes from a woman between 18 and 69 years old with a cervical HPV16 infection that either progressed to CIN3+ or cleared (not recorded which). This chain links TRBV19 with TRBJ1-1, with 7 nucleotides matching TRBD1. Sequencing used blood buffy coat. The CDR3 spells CASSQSTGKTEAFF. Partial CDR3 DNA: TGTGCCAGTAGTCAATCGACAGGGAAAACTGAA.